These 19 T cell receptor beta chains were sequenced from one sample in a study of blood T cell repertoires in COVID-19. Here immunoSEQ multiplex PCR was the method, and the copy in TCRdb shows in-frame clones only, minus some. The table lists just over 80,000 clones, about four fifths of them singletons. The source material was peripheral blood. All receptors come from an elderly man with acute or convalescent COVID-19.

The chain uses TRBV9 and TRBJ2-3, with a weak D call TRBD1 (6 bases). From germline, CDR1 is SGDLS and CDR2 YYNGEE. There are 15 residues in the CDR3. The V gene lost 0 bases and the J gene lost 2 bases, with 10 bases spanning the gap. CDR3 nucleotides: TGTGCCAGCAGCGTAGCAGGGGTCCTCACAGATACGCAGTATTTT. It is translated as CASSVAGVLTDTQYF.

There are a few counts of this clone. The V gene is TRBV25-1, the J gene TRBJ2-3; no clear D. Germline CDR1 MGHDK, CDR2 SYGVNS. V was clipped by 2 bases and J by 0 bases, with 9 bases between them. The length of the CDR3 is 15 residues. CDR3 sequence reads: CASSEPAGSTDTQYF. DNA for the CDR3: TGTGCCAGCAGTGAACCGGCCGGGAGCACAGATACGCAGTATTTT.

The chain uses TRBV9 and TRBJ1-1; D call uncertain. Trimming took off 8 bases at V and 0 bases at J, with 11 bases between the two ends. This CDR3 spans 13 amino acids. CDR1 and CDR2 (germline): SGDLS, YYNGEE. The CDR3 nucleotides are TGTGCCAGTCGGAGCATCATGAACACTGAAGCTTTCTTT. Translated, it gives CASRSIMNTEAFF.

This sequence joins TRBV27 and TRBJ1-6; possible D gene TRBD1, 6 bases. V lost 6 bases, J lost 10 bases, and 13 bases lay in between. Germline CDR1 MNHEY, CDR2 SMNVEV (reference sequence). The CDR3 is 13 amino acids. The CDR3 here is CASRSQGRSPLHF. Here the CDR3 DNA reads TGTGCCAGCAGGTCACAGGGTAGATCACCCCTCCACTTT.

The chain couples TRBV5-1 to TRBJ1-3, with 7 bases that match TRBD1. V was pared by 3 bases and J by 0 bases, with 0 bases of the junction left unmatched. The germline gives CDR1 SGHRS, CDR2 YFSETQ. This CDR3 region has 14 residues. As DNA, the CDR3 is TGCGCCAGCAGCTGGGACAGCTCTGGAAACACCATATATTTT. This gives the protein CASSWDSSGNTIYF. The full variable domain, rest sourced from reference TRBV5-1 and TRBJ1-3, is KAGVTQTPRYLIKTRGQQVTLSCSPISGHRSVSWYQQTPGQGLQFLFEYFSETQRNKGNFPGRFSGRQFSNSRSEMNVSTLELGDSALYLCASSWDSSGNTIYFGEGSWLTVV.

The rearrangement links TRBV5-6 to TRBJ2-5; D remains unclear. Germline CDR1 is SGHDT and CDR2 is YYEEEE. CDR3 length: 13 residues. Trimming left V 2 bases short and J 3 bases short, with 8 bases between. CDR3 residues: CASSLQPEETQYF. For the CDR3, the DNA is TGTGCCAGCAGCTTACAGCCGGAAGAGACCCAGTACTTC.

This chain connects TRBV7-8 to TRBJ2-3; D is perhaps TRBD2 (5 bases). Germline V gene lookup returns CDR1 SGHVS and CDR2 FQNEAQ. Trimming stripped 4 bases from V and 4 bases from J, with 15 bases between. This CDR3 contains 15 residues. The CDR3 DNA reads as TGTGCCAGCAGCTCTAACCGGGGTGGTTCAGATACGCAGTATTTT. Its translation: CASSSNRGGSDTQYF.

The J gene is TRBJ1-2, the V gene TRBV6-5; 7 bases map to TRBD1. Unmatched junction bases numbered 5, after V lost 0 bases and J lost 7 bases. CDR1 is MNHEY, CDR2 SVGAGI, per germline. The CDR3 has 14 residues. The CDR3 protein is CASSYSEGASGYTF. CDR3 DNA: TGTGCCAGCAGTTACTCGGAGGGGGCAAGTGGCTACACCTTC.

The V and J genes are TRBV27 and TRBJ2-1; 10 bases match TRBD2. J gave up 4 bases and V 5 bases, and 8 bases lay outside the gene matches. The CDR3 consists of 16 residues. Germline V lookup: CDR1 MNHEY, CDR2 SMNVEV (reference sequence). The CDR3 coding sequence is TGTGCCAGCAGTCCACCCGCTAGCGGGAGTTACAATGAGCAGTTCTTC. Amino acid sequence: CASSPPASGSYNEQFF.

CDR3 DNA: TGTGCCAGCAGTACTACAGGGTCCCGGAACACTGAAGCTTTCTTT. Amino acid sequence: CASSTTGSRNTEAFF. This rearrangement joins TRBV27 to TRBJ1-1; possibly TRBD1 for D (6 bases). V gave up 5 bases and J gave up 1 base, with 14 bases separating them. The CDR3 sequence is 15 residues long. Germline V CDR1 and CDR2: MNHEY, SMNVEV (reference sequence).

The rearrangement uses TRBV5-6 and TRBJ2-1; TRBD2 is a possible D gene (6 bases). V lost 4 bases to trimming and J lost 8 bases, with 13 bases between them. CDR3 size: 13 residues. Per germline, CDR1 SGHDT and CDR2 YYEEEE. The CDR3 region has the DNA TGTGCCAGCAGCCAGACTAGTTTGGATGAGCAGTTCTTC. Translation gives CASSQTSLDEQFF.

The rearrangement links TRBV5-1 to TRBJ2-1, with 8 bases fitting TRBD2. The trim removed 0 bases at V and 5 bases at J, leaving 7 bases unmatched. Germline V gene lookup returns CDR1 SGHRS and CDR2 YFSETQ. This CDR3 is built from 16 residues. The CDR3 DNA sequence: TGCGCCAGCAGCTTGGCCGAGACTAGCGAGAACAATGAGCAGTTCTTC. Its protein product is CASSLAETSENNEQFF.

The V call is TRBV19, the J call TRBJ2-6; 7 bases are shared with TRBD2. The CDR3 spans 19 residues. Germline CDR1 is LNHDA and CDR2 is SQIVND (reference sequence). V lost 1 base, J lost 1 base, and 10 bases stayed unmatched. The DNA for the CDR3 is TGTGCCAGTAGTATAGGCAGGTGGGAGGGTAAATCTGGGGCCAACGTCCTGACTTTC. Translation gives CASSIGRWEGKSGANVLTF.

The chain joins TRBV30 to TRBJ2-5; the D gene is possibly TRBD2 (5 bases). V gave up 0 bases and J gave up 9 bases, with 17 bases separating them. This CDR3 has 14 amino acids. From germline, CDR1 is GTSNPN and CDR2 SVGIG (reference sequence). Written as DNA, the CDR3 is TGTGCCTGGAGTGTAGGTGGCTCCGGGGAAGCCCAGTACTTC. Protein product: CAWSVGGSGEAQYF.

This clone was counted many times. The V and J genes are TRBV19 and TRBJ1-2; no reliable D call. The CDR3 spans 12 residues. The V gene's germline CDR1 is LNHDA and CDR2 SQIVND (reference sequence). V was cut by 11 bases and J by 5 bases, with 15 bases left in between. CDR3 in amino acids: CAATMGSYGYTF. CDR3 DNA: TGTGCCGCAACGATGGGGAGTTATGGCTACACCTTC. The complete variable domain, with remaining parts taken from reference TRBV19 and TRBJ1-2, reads DGGITQSPKYLFRKEGQNVTLSCEQNLNHDAMYWYRQDPGQGLRLIYYSQIVNDFQKGDIAEGYSVSREKKESFPLTVTSAQKNPTAFYLCAATMGSYGYTFGSGTRLTVV.

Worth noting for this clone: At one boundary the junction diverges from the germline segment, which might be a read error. The CDR3 DNA follows: TGTGCTAGCAGCTTAGTGTCTGGAGGGCAAGAGACCCAGTACTTC. Its translation: CASSLVSGGQETQYF. The gene calls are TRBV7-7 and TRBJ2-5; possibly TRBD2 for D (6 bases). The CDR3 is 15 amino acids. CDR1 SSHAT and CDR2 FNYEAQ come from the germline V gene (reference sequence).

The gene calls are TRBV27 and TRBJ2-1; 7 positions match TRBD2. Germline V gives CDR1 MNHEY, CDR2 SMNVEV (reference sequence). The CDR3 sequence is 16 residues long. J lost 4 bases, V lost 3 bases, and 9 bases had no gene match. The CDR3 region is CASSLRSSGLYNEQFF. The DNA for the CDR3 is TGTGCCAGCAGTTTGAGGTCTAGCGGTCTTTACAATGAGCAGTTCTTC.

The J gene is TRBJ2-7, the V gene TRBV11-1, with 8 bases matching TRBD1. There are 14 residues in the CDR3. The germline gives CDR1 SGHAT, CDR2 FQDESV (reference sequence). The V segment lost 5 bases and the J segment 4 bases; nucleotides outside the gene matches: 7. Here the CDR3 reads CASSLGQGGYEQYF. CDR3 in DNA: TGTGCCAGCAGCCTTGGACAGGGCGGGTACGAGCAGTACTTC.

In nucleotides, the CDR3 is TGTGCCAGCAGCTTAGGAGCGGGCAGCCAGCCCCAGCATTTT. Protein sequence: CASSLGAGSQPQHF. The chain couples TRBV7-2 to TRBJ1-5; D is unclear. Trimming removed 1 base from V and 7 bases from J, with 11 bases in between. This CDR3 spans 14 amino acids. The germline V gene encodes CDR1 SGHTA and CDR2 FQGNSA.